Below are 12 T cell receptor beta chains sequenced from a single sample in a study of blood T cell dynamics during melanoma immunotherapy. Time point defined: week 3, after first cycle of checkpoint inhibitor. TCRdb's copy holds only in-frame clones and misses some; the assay was immunoSEQ multiplex PCR. The sample lists roughly 10,000 clones, about 80% occurring once. Material: blood, obtained from a patient treated with checkpoint blockade. These receptors all stem from a human donor with melanoma.

This clone has just a few counts. The V gene is TRBV5-8, the J gene TRBJ2-7; weak D call: TRBD1 (7 bases). Trimming took 2 bases from V and 3 from J, leaving 12 bases between them. Germline assignment: CDR1 SGHTS and CDR2 YDEGEE. There are 14 residues in the CDR3. The CDR3 protein is CASSFGGTDYEQYV. Here the CDR3 DNA reads TGTGCCAGCAGCTTTGGAGGGACAGACTACGAGCAGTACGTC.

This chain joins TRBV2 and TRBJ2-7; D is ambiguous. The CDR3 totals 13 residues. From germline, CDR1 is SNHLY and CDR2 FYNNEI. The germline V and J ends were trimmed by 4 bases and 3 bases, with 10 bases remaining between them. The CDR3 DNA reads TGTGCCAGCAGTGGAGAAAGGATCTACGAGCAGTACTTC. Translation: CASSGERIYEQYF.

The chain combines TRBV30 with TRBJ2-7; 9 bases match TRBD1. This CDR3 contains 16 residues. Losses at the gene ends were 2 bases for V and 4 bases for J; bases not matched to a gene: 12. Germline V gene sequence: CDR1 GTSNPN, CDR2 SVGIG (reference sequence). The chain's CDR3 is CAWSTGTGKAGYEQYF. The CDR3 bases are TGTGCCTGGAGTACCGGGACAGGGAAAGCTGGGTACGAGCAGTACTTC.

The V gene is TRBV9, the J gene TRBJ2-1; 7 bases align to TRBD1. This CDR3 has 14 amino acids. The trim removed 6 bases at V and 8 bases at J, leaving 11 bases unmatched. Germline CDR1 reads SGDLS; CDR2 reads YYNGEE. The chain's CDR3 is CASNPGQFSYEQFF. In DNA, the CDR3 is TGTGCCAGCAATCCGGGACAGTTCTCCTATGAGCAGTTCTTC.

V usage is TRBV10-3 and J usage is TRBJ1-1; D call uncertain. The CDR3 covers 14 residues. The germline V and J ends were trimmed by 3 bases and 5 bases, with 13 bases remaining between them. CDR1 ENHRY and CDR2 SYGVKD come from the germline V gene. The CDR3 sequence: CAISETGFRTEAFF. CDR3 nucleotides: TGTGCCATCAGTGAAACCGGGTTTAGGACTGAAGCTTTCTTT.

The chain employs TRBV27 and TRBJ1-1, with 11 bases aligning to TRBD1. Per germline, CDR1 MNHEY and CDR2 SMNVEV (reference sequence). The CDR3 has 14 amino acids. V trimming: 4 bases; J trimming: 3 bases; junction bases outside the gene matches: 1. The CDR3 loop reads CASSWDRGYTEAFF. CDR3 DNA: TGTGCCAGCAGTTGGGACAGGGGGTACACTGAAGCTTTCTTT.

A few counts support this clone. V usage is TRBV29-1 and J usage is TRBJ1-5; possibly TRBD1 for D (5 bases). CDR3 length: 14 residues. Trimming took 4 bases from V and 0 from J, leaving 10 bases between them. Per germline, CDR1 SQVTM and CDR2 ANQGSEA. CDR3 residues: CSVGWQGSNQPQHF. The CDR3 DNA sequence: TGCAGCGTTGGCTGGCAGGGTAGCAATCAGCCCCAGCATTTT.

The chain couples TRBV5-5 to TRBJ2-3; perhaps TRBD1 as D (5 bases). The CDR3 contains 14 residues. Germline V gene data show CDR1 as SGHKS and CDR2 as YYEKEE (reference sequence). V was clipped by 6 bases and J by 2 bases, with 13 bases between them. CDR3 residues: CASMKTGATDTQYF. The DNA for the CDR3 is TGTGCCAGCATGAAAACAGGAGCCACAGATACGCAGTATTTT.

This chain links TRBV30 with TRBJ2-2, with 10 bases fitting TRBD2. CDR3 size: 15 residues. V dropped 4 bases and J dropped 6; count of bases not matched to a gene: 8. In germline, CDR1 is GTSNPN, CDR2 SVGIG (reference sequence). CDR3 in DNA: TGTGCCTGGACTAGCGGGAGTACGGGCGCCGGGGAGCTGTTTTTT. It codes for CAWTSGSTGAGELFF.

The chain recombines TRBV28 with TRBJ1-6; tentative D call: TRBD1 (6 bases). V was trimmed by 1 base and J by 7 bases, leaving 23 bases between them. Germline loops: CDR1 MDHEN, CDR2 SYDVKM. The CDR3 is 19 residues long. The CDR3 sequence: CASSLSKVGGYGVNSPLHF. Here the CDR3 DNA reads TGTGCCAGCAGTTTATCGAAGGTGGGGGGCTACGGTGTAAATTCACCCCTCCACTTT.

The CDR3: CASSVSSFVPEQFF. CDR3 DNA sequence: TGTGCCAGCAGCGTCTCTAGTTTCGTACCTGAGCAGTTCTTC. The gene calls are TRBV9 and TRBJ2-1; D unresolved. CDR3 length equals 14 residues. Between the trimmed V and J ends, which lost 2 bases and 9 bases, there was a span of 15 bases. Germline CDR1 SGDLS, CDR2 YYNGEE.

This clone was seen just once. The genes are TRBV5-1 and TRBJ2-1, with TRBD2 identical over 11 bases. CDR1 is SGHRS, CDR2 YFSETQ, per germline. Germline trimming cut 4 bases from V and 12 bases from J; bases unmatched to any gene: 9. The CDR3 sequence is 14 residues long. CDR3 sequence reads: CASSAVAGGPRQFF. The CDR3, as DNA: TGCGCCAGCAGCGCCGTAGCGGGGGGGCCACGGCAGTTCTTC.